The 14 T cell receptor beta chains in this list originate from one sample, sequenced in a study of molecular identifiers for immune sequencing clone quantification. A single record per CDR3 protein comes from TCRdb applying MiXCR to the PCR reads. The repertoire holds about 100,000 distinct CDR3 sequences, with roughly a third as singletons. The sample comprised naive CD8+ T cells from blood, with Jurkat cell RNA spiked in. Subset: FACS-sorted CD8+CD4-CCR7+CD45RA+ naive T cells. These receptors all come from a human donor in good health. Some libraries in this study had Jurkat cell RNA spiked in.

This clonotype occurred a few times. The chain couples TRBV25-1 to TRBJ2-1; no clear D gene. The CDR3 consists of 18 residues. V shed 4 bases and J shed 0 bases, with 19 bases lying between them. Looked up from germline, CDR1 is MGHDK and CDR2 is SYGVNS. DNA of the CDR3: TGTGCCAGCAGTGGGTATAAGTTAAGGGCGGACTCCTACAATGAGCAGTTCTTC. Translating it yields CASSGYKLRADSYNEQFF.

This clonotype was seen more than once but under ten times. The rearrangement links TRBV2 to TRBJ1-5, with a tentative D call TRBD1 (5 bases). V shed 2 bases and J shed 2 bases, with 10 bases lying between them. The length of the CDR3 is 15 residues. Germline V lookup: CDR1 SNHLY, CDR2 FYNNEI. This CDR3 reads CASSERWGGNQPQHF. CDR3 in DNA: TGTGCCAGCAGTGAAAGATGGGGGGGCAATCAGCCCCAGCATTTT.

As concerns this clonotype: At one of its ends the junction is not consistent with the germline gene, which may arise from a read error. The V call is TRBV20-1, the J call TRBJ2-3; 10 nucleotides align to TRBD2. The CDR3 spans 15 residues. Per the germline V gene, CDR1 is DFQATT and CDR2 is SNEGSKA (reference sequence). The CDR3 sequence: CSARLAGESGRAQNF. The CDR3, as DNA: TGCAGTGCTAGACTAGCGGGAGAGTCGGGTCGGGCGCAGAATTTT.

Only a few counts were recorded for this clonotype. J is TRBJ2-3 and V is TRBV28; D gene ambiguous. Trimming shortened V by 2 bases and J by 4 bases, and 7 bases separated the two germline ends. Looked up from germline, CDR1 is MDHEN and CDR2 is SYDVKM. This CDR3 has 13 residues. The CDR3 DNA is TGTGCCAGCAGTTTAACTGGAGCAGATACGCAGTATTTT. Translating it yields CASSLTGADTQYF.

This clonotype has only a few counts. The chain employs TRBV6-6 and TRBJ1-5, with D unresolved. Trimming removed 2 bases from V and 4 bases from J, with 9 bases in between. Germline V gene data show CDR1 as MNHNY and CDR2 as SVGAGI (reference sequence). This CDR3 contains 14 residues. The CDR3, as DNA: TGTGCCAGCAGTTACGTTCCAGTTAATCAGCCCCAGCATTTT. It codes for CASSYVPVNQPQHF.

This clonotype was seen a few times. This chain uses TRBV6-5 with TRBJ2-7; TRBD2 might be the D (6 bases). CDR1 MNHEY and CDR2 SVGAGI come from the germline V gene. Trimming left V 5 bases short and J 5 bases short, with 13 bases between. This CDR3 contains 13 residues. Written as DNA, the CDR3 is TGTGCCAGCAGTCCATGGGGCGGGGACGAGCAGTACTTC. Residues: CASSPWGGDEQYF.

J is TRBJ2-1 and V is TRBV7-9; the match to TRBD2 covers 11 bases. The CDR3 contains 16 residues. From germline, CDR1 is SEHNR and CDR2 FQNEAQ (reference sequence). Trimming removed 3 bases from V and 11 bases from J; junction bases left unmatched: 12. The CDR3 bases are TGTGCCAGCAGCTTTTCACCGGGACTAGCGGAACCGCAGCAGTTCTTC. Amino acid sequence: CASSFSPGLAEPQQFF.

This clonotype appeared many times. This rearrangement joins TRBV7-2 to TRBJ2-3, with 7 bases aligning to TRBD2. Unmatched junction bases numbered 8, after V lost 5 bases and J lost 0 bases. The CDR3 length is 16 residues. CDR1 is SGHTA, CDR2 FQGNSA, per germline. CDR3 loop: CASSGREITSTDTQYF. The CDR3, as DNA: TGTGCCAGCAGCGGGCGGGAGATAACTAGCACAGATACGCAGTATTTT. Using reference TRBV7-2 and TRBJ2-3 for the parts outside the CDR3, the full variable domain is GAGVSQSPSNKVTEKGKDVELRCDPISGHTALYWYRQSLGQGLEFLIYFQGNSAPDKSGLPSDRFSAERTGGSVSTLTIQRTQQEDSAVYLCASSGREITSTDTQYFGPGTRLTVL.

The chain carries TRBV14 and TRBJ2-7; maybe TRBD1 (6 bases). V dropped 4 bases and J dropped 4 bases, with 17 bases sitting between them. The CDR3 has 15 residues. Germline V gene sequence: CDR1 SGHDN, CDR2 FVKESK. The CDR3 reads CASSPVGANFYEQYF. CDR3 sequence (DNA): TGTGCCAGCAGCCCCGTGGGGGCGAATTTTTACGAGCAGTACTTC.

J is TRBJ2-5 and V is TRBV28, with D perhaps TRBD1 (5 bases). The CDR3 extends over 12 amino acids. V gave up 4 bases and J gave up 5 bases, with 8 bases separating them. Germline V gene lookup returns CDR1 MDHEN and CDR2 SYDVKM. The CDR3 region has the DNA TGTGCCAGCAGTTCCCGACAGGAGACCCAGTACTTC. Its translation: CASSSRQETQYF.

The table lists this clonotype with a few counts. This chain uses TRBV4-2 with TRBJ2-7, with 9 bases fitting TRBD1. The CDR3 length is 14 residues. Unmatched junction bases numbered 4, after V lost 3 bases and J lost 4 bases. Germline V gene data show CDR1 as LGHNA and CDR2 as YNFKEQ. CDR3 bases: TGTGCCAGCAGCCAGTACAGGGGGCAATACGAGCAGTACTTC. The encoded protein is CASSQYRGQYEQYF.

The genes are TRBV27 and TRBJ2-5; 7 nucleotides line up with TRBD1. Trimming cost V 5 bases and J 2 bases; bases outside gene matches: 14. This CDR3 region has 17 residues. From germline, CDR1 is MNHEY and CDR2 SMNVEV (reference sequence). The CDR3, as DNA: TGTGCCAGCAGTCCCTTAGGTTCAGGGGGAGCACAAGAGACCCAGTACTTC. It translates to CASSPLGSGGAQETQYF.

This clonotype was detected many times. CDR3 residues: CASSYGYEQFF. CDR3 bases: TGTGCCAGCAGTTACGGGTACGAGCAGTTCTTC. The chain is built from TRBV6-2 or TRBV6-3 and TRBJ2-1, with D unclear. V was shortened by 2 bases and J by 10 bases, with 6 bases between the two germline ends. Germline V lookup: CDR1 MNHEY, CDR2 SVGEGT. CDR3 length: 11 amino acids.

For this clonotype: At one of its ends the junction is not consistent with the germline gene, which may arise from a read error. The V gene is TRBV4-2, the J gene TRBJ2-5; tentative D call: TRBD2 (5 bases). The CDR3 is made up of 15 amino acids. In germline, CDR1 is LGHNA, CDR2 YNFKEQ. The DNA for the CDR3 is TGTGCCAGCAGCCAAGCGGGCGGGTACCAAGAGCCCCAGTACTTC. It codes for CASSQAGGYQEPQYF.